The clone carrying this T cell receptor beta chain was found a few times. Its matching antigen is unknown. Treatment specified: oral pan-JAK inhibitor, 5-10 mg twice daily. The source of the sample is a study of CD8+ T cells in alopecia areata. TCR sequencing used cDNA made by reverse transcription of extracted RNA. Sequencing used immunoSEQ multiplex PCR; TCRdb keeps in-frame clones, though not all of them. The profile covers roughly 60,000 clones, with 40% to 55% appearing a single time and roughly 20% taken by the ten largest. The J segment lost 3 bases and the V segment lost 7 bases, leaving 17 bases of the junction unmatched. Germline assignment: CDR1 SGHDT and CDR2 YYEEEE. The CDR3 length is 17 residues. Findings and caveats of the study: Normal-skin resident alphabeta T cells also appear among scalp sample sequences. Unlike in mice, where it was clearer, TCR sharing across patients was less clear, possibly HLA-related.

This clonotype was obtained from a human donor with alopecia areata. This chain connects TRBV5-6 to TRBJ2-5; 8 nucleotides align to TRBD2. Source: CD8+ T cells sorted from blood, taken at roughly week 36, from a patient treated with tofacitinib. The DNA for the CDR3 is TGTGCCAGCCACCGCGGGGGGAGGACTCTGGTAGAAGAGACCCAGTACTTC. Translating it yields CASHRGGRTLVEETQYF.